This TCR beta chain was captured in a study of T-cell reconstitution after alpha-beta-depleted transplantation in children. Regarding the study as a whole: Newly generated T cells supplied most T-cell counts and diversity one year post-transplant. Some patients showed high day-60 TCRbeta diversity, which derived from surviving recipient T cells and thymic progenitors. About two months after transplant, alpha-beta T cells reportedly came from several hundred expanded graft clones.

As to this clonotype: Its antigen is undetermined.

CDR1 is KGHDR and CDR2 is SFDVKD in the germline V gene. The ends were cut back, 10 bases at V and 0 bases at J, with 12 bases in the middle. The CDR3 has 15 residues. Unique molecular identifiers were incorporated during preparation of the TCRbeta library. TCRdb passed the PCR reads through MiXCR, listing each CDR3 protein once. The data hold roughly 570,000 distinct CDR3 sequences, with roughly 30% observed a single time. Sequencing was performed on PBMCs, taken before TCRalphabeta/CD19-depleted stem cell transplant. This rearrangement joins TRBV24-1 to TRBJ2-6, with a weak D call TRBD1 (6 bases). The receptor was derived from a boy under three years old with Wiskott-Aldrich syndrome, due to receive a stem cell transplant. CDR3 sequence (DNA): TGTGCCACAAGACAGGTCCACTCTGGGGCCAACGTCCTGACTTTC. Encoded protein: CATRQVHSGANVLTF.